The rows below give T cell receptor beta chains drawn from one sample of a study of CXCR3-negative and CXCR3-positive naive CD8 T cells. For each CDR3 protein, TCRdb gives one entry from its re-call of the 5' RACE reads, without DNA. The table for this sample gives about 9,600 distinct CDR3 sequences. The sequencing input was naive CXCR3- CD8+ T cells from blood. These receptors originate from a human donor in good health. Some clones in this sample may be carry-over from other donors' samples. CDR3s include the opening cysteine and the closing phenylalanine or tryptophan. Not all rows give a size; the values are once, few, many and, for expanded clones, a class.

j_call,clone_size,v_call,cdr3_aa
TRBJ2-7,NA,TRBV3-1,CASSQVGGPIGEQYF
TRBJ2-2,NA,TRBV29-1,CSHETGSTGELFF
TRBJ2-7,medium-sized,TRBV6-5,CASSYSGSYEQYF
TRBJ2-2,medium-sized,TRBV12-3/TRBV12-4,CASSPDWTPRRLFF
TRBJ2-7,medium-sized,TRBV5-1,CASRGLAGYEQYF
TRBJ2-2,NA,TRBV19,CASSVTDAGELFF
TRBJ1-2,medium-sized,TRBV6-5,CASSPSRVEGYGYTF
TRBJ2-3,NA,TRBV6-1,CASNDFPRASTDTQYF
TRBJ1-3,NA,TRBV7-9,CASSPGPISGNTIYF
TRBJ1-1,NA,TRBV12-3/TRBV12-4,CASSLQGLGTEAFF
TRBJ2-6,NA,TRBV29-1,CSADGGTGDSGANVLTF
TRBJ2-3,NA,TRBV28,CASSLRTGTDTQYF
TRBJ2-1,NA,TRBV18,CASSPPLAEGNEQFF
TRBJ1-3,medium-sized,TRBV29-1,CSADQGAGNTIYF
TRBJ2-1,NA,TRBV11-2,CASSTTGREQFF
TRBJ2-1,medium-sized,TRBV3-1,CASGGQTVEQFF
TRBJ2-1,NA,TRBV25-1,CASSEYSRKSYNEQFF
TRBJ2-1,medium-sized,TRBV29-1,CSVEDHIAVYNEQFF
TRBJ2-2,medium-sized,TRBV5-1,CASSLGNRELFF
TRBJ2-3,NA,TRBV28,CASRGLGGSGDTQYF
TRBJ2-7,NA,TRBV11-2,CASSSSSYEQYF
TRBJ2-1,NA,TRBV20-1,CSARAPWRGSSYNEQFF
TRBJ2-1,medium-sized,TRBV7-8,CASSRYRGHGNEQFF
TRBJ1-1,NA,TRBV7-2,CASSWRDGEAFF
TRBJ2-1,NA,TRBV11-2,CASSFLAGHNEQFF
TRBJ2-5,NA,TRBV11-2,CASRQLQETQYF
TRBJ2-7,NA,TRBV7-9,CACRRPSSYEQYF
TRBJ2-1,NA,TRBV15,CATSRDTGEQFF
TRBJ2-1,medium-sized,TRBV15,CATIHRAGSYNEQFF
TRBJ2-1,NA,TRBV12-3/TRBV12-4,CASSLGQPNEQFF
TRBJ2-3,NA,TRBV29-1,CSVERDSLGTDTQYF
TRBJ2-7,NA,TRBV12-3/TRBV12-4,CASSTASSYEQYF
TRBJ2-3,NA,TRBV19,CASSPGTWGPDTQYF
TRBJ2-2,NA,TRBV20-1,CSARGGTYTGVLFF
TRBJ2-1,medium-sized,TRBV6-6,CASSFRDDEQFF
TRBJ2-5,medium-sized,TRBV29-1,CSVDGTSERMETQYF
TRBJ2-7,medium-sized,TRBV11-1,CASSSSGLDIKQYF
TRBJ2-1,NA,TRBV29-1,CSVEGSGEGYNEQFF
TRBJ2-3,NA,TRBV11-2,CASSLESGRILGTQYF
TRBJ2-1,medium-sized,TRBV13,CASSWSSGHLWGVQFF
TRBJ1-2,medium-sized,TRBV20-1,CSASKGDSNYGYTF
TRBJ2-1,NA,TRBV29-1,CSVEKLGDEQFF
TRBJ1-2,NA,TRBV13,CASSLADRNNGYTF
TRBJ2-1,NA,TRBV28,CASGSAGAYNEQFF